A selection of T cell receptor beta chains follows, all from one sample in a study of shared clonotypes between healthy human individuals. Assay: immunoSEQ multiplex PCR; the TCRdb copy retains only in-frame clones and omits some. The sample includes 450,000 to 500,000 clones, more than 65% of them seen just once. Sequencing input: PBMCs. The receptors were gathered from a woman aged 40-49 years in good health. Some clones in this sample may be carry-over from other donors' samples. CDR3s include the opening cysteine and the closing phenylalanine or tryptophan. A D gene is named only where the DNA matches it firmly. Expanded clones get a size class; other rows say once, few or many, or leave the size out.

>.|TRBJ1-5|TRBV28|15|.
CASSNSRVGLGPQHF
TGTGCCAGCAGCAACTCAAGGGTAGGTCTGGGGCCCCAGCATTTT
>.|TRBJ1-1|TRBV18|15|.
CASSPNGGMNTEAFF
TGTGCCAGCTCACCTAATGGGGGAATGAACACTGAAGCTTTCTTT
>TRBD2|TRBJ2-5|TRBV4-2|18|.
CASSQDGAGLAEQETQYF
TGTGCCAGCAGCCAAGACGGGGCGGGCCTAGCGGAACAAGAGACCCAGTACTTC
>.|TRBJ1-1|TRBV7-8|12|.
CASSSRWGEAFF
TGTGCCAGCAGCTCCCGGTGGGGGGAAGCTTTCTTT
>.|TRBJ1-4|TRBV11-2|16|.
CASKSLGGTTNEKLFF
TGTGCCAGCAAGAGCTTGGGGGGGACAACTAATGAAAAACTGTTTTTT
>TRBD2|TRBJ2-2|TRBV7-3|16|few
CASSKVAGGTPGELFF
TGTGCCAGCAGTAAAGTAGCGGGAGGAACTCCCGGGGAGCTGTTTTTT
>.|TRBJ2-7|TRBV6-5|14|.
CASSYSADRYEQYF
TGTGCCAGCAGTTACTCAGCGGACAGATACGAGCAGTACTTC
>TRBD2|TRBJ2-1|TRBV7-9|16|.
CASSVRGLAGANEQFF
TGTGCCAGCAGCGTAAGAGGACTAGCGGGAGCCAATGAGCAGTTCTTC
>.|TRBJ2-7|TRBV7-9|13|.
CASSLGGNYEQYF
TGTGCCAGCAGCTTAGGCGGGAACTACGAGCAGTACTTC
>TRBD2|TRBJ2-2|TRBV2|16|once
CASSLAGSTNTGELFF
TGTGCCAGCAGCCTAGCGGGATCAACGAACACCGGGGAGCTGTTTTTT
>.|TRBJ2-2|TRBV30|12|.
CAWKGYAGELFF
TGTGCCTGGAAAGGGTACGCCGGGGAGCTGTTTTTT
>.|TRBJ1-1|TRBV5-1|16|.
CASSLALGGENTEAFF
TGCGCCAGCAGCTTGGCCTTGGGTGGGGAGAACACTGAAGCTTTCTTT
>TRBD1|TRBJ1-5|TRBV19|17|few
CASSMGATGELNQPQHF
TGTGCCAGTAGTATGGGGGCGACAGGGGAGCTAAATCAGCCCCAGCATTTT
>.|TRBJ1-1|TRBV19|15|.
CASSPMRGTNTEAFF
TGTGCCAGTAGTCCTATGCGGGGGACGAACACTGAAGCTTTCTTT
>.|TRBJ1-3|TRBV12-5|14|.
CASGATGPGNTIYF
TGTGCTAGTGGTGCCACCGGGCCTGGAAACACCATATATTTT
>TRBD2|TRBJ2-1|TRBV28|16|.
CASRQTSGRAWNEQFF
TGTGCCAGCAGGCAGACTAGCGGGAGGGCCTGGAATGAGCAGTTCTTC
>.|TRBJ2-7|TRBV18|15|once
CASSPPSAESYEQYF
TGTGCCAGCTCACCACCGTCAGCAGAATCCTACGAGCAGTACTTC
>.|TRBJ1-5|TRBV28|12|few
CASSLQGQPQHF
TGTGCCAGCAGTTTACAGGGTCAGCCCCAGCATTTT
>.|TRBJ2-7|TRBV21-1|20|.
CASSIHMETSGTRVLYEQYF
TGTGCCAGCAGCATTCACATGGAGACTAGCGGCACGAGGGTATTATACGAGCAGTACTTC
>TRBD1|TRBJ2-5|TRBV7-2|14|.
CASSSTGYQETQYF
TGTGCCAGCAGCTCGACAGGGTACCAAGAGACCCAGTACTTC
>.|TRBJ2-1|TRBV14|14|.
CASSQGQRRNEQFF
TGTGCCAGCAGCCAAGGCCAGCGGCGTAATGAGCAGTTCTTC
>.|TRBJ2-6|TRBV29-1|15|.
CSVKGGGTGANVLTF
TGCAGCGTGAAGGGAGGGGGTACTGGGGCCAACGTCCTGACTTTC
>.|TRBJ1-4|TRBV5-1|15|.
CASSLGPESNEKLFF
TGCGCCAGCAGCTTGGGGCCAGAAAGTAATGAAAAACTGTTTTTT
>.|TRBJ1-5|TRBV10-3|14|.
CAISDGLSNQPQHF
TGTGCCATCAGTGACGGACTAAGCAATCAGCCCCAGCATTTT
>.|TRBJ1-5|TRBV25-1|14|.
CASSEYGSNQPQHF
TGTGCCAGCAGTGAATACGGGAGCAATCAGCCCCAGCATTTT
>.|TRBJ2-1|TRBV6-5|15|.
CASSLPLRVHNEQFF
TGTGCCAGCAGCCTACCACTTCGGGTCCACAATGAGCAGTTCTTC
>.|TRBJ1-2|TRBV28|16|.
CASSFRSGVYNYGYTF
TGTGCCAGCAGTTTTCGGTCAGGGGTCTACAACTATGGCTACACCTTC
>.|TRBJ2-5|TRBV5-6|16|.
CASTPLVGRRGETQYF
TGTGCCAGCACCCCCTTGGTGGGCCGGCGGGGCGAGACCCAGTACTTC
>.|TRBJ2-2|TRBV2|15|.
CASRGLKGHTGELFF
TGTGCCAGCAGGGGACTCAAGGGACACACCGGGGAGCTGTTTTTT
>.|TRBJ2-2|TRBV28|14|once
CASLGPGSTGELFF
TGTGCCAGCTTAGGACCAGGGAGCACCGGGGAGCTGTTTTTT
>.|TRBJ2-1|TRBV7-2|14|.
CASSPRVLKGGQFF
TGTGCCAGCAGCCCCCGGGTCCTCAAAGGGGGGCAGTTCTTC
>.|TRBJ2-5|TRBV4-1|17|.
CASSQAPPRGYQETQYF
TGCGCCAGCAGCCAAGCTCCCCCCCGGGGGTACCAAGAGACCCAGTACTTC
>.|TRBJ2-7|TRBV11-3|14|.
CASSSYRDPYEQYF
TGTGCCAGCAGCTCGTACCGGGACCCCTACGAGCAGTACTTC
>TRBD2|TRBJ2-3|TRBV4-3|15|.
CASSQEGLASDTQYF
TGCGCCAGCAGCCAAGAGGGACTAGCGTCGGATACGCAGTATTTT
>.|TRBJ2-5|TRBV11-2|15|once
CASSSGGGVRETQYF
TGTGCCAGCAGCTCCGGTGGTGGGGTTCGAGAGACCCAGTACTTC
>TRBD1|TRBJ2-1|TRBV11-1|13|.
CASSPTGMDEQFF
TGTGCCAGCAGCCCGACAGGGATGGATGAGCAGTTCTTC
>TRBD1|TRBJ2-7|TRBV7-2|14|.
CASSAQGDLNEQYF
TGTGCCAGCAGCGCACAGGGGGATCTTAACGAGCAGTACTTC
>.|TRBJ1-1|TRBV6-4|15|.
CASSESANRDTEAFF
TGTGCCAGCAGTGAAAGTGCCAACAGGGACACTGAAGCTTTCTTT
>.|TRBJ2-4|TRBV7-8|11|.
CASSIGDIQYF
TGTGCCAGCAGTATTGGGGACATTCAGTACTTC
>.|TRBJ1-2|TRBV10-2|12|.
CASRGAGEAYTF
TGCGCCAGCAGGGGGGCCGGGGAGGCCTACACCTTC
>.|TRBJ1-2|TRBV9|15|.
CASSAPPGMALGYTF
TGTGCCAGCAGCGCCCCGCCGGGGATGGCCCTTGGCTACACCTTC
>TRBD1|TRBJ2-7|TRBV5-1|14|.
CASDSGQGTYEQYF
TGCGCCAGCGACTCAGGACAGGGGACCTACGAGCAGTACTTC
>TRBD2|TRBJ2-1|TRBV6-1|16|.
CASSETPGGPYNEQFF
TGTGCCAGCAGTGAAACCCCGGGAGGGCCCTACAATGAGCAGTTCTTC
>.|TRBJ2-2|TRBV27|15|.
CASSLFGRGTGELFF
TGTGCCAGCAGTTTATTCGGTAGGGGGACCGGGGAGCTGTTTTTT
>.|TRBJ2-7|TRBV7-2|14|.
CASSFSDGSYEQYF
TGTGCCAGCAGCTTCTCGGACGGGTCCTACGAGCAGTACTTC
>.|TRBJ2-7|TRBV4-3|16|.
CASSHNYRDNSYEQYF
TGCGCCAGCAGCCATAACTACCGGGACAACTCCTACGAGCAGTACTTC
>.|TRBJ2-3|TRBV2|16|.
CASSEDRLIVTDTQYF
TGTGCCAGCAGTGAAGATCGGTTAATCGTGACAGATACGCAGTATTTT
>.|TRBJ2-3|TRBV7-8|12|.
CASSLDTDTQYF
TGTGCCAGCAGCTTAGACACAGATACGCAGTATTTT
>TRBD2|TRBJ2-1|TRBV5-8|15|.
CASSTGTSSYNEQFF
TGTGCCAGCAGTACCGGGACTAGCTCCTACAATGAGCAGTTCTTC
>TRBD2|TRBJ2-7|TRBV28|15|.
CASSLTSGSWGEQYF
TGTGCCAGCAGTTTAACGAGCGGGAGTTGGGGCGAGCAGTACTTC